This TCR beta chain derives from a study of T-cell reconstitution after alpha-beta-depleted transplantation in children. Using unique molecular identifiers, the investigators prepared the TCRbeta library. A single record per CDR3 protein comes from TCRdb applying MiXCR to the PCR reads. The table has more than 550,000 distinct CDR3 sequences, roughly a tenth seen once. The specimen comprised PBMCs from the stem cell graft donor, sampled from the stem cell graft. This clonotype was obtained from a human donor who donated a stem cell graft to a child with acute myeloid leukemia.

Here the CDR3 DNA reads TGTGCCAGCTTTACCGGGACAGGAGCTTCACCCCTCCACTTT. This gives the protein CASFTGTGASPLHF. The rearrangement links TRBV28 to TRBJ1-6; 8 nucleotides line up with TRBD1. This CDR3 region has 14 residues. Trimming took 8 bases from V and 9 from J; bases not matched to a gene: 9. Germline CDR1 and CDR2: MDHEN and SYDVKM. Combining the CDR3 with reference TRBV28 and TRBJ1-6 gives the whole variable domain DVKVTQSSRYLVKRTGEKVFLECVQDMDHENMFWYRQDPGLGLRLIYFSYDVKMKEKGDIPEGYSVSREKKERFSLILESASTNQTSMYLCASFTGTGASPLHFGNGTRLTVT.